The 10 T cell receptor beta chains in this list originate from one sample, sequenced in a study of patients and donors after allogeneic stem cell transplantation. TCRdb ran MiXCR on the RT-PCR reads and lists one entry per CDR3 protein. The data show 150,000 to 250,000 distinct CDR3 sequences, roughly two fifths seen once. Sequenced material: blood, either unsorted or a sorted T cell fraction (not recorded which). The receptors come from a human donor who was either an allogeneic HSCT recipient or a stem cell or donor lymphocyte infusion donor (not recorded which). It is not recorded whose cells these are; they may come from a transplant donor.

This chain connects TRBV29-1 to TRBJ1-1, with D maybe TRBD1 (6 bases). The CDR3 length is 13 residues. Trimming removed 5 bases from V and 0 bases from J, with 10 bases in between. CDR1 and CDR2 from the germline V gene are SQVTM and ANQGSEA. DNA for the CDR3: TGCAGCGTTTTCGCAGGGGTGAACACTGAAGCTTTCTTT. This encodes CSVFAGVNTEAFF.

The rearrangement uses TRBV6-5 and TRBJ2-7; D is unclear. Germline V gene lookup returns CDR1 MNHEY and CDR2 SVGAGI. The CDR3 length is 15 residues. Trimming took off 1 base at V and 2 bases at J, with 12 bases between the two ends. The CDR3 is CASSYFGRGTYEQYF. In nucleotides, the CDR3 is TGTGCCAGCAGTTACTTCGGACGCGGCACCTACGAGCAGTACTTC.

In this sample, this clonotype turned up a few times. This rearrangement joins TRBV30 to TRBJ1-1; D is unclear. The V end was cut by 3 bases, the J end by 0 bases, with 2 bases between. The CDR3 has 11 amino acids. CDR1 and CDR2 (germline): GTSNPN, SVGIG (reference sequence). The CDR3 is CAWRLNTEAFF. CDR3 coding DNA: TGTGCCTGGAGGTTGAACACTGAAGCTTTCTTT.

For the CDR3, the DNA is TGCAGTGCTAGAGATCGACAGGGGTTCACCGGGGAGCTGTTTTTT. This sequence encodes CSARDRQGFTGELFF. V is TRBV20-1 and J is TRBJ2-2; 8 bases fit TRBD1. The CDR3 consists of 15 residues. V lost 0 bases, J lost 4 bases, and 4 bases stayed unmatched. Germline CDR1 reads DFQATT; CDR2 reads SNEGSKA (reference sequence).

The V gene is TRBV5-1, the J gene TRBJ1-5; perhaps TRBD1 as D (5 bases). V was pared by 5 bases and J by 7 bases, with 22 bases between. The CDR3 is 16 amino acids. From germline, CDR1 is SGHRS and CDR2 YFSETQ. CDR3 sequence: CASSLSGRDSGQPQHF. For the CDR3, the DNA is TGCGCCAGCAGTCTCTCGGGCAGGGACTCGGGCCAGCCCCAGCATTTT.

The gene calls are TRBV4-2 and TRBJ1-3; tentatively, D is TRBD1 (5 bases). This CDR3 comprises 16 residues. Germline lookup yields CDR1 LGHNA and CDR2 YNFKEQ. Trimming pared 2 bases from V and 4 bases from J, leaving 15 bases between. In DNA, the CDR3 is TGTGCCAGCAGCCAACCTCCAGGGACGACGGGAAACACCATATATTTT. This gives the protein CASSQPPGTTGNTIYF.

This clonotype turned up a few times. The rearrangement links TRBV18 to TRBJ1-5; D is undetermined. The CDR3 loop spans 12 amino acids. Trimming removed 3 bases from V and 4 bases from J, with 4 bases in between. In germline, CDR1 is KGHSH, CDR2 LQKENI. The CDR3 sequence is CASSPYNQPQHF. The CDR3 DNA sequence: TGTGCCAGCTCACCGTATAATCAGCCCCAGCATTTT.

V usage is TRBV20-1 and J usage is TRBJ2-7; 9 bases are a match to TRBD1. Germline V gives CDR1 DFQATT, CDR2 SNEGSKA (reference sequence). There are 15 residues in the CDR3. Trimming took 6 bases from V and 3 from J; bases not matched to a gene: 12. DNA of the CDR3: TGCAGTGCCCCCGTCCCCGGGGGACAGGGCTACGAGCAGTACTTC. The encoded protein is CSAPVPGGQGYEQYF.

The CDR3 spells CATSEGQTHQPQHF. DNA of the CDR3: TGTGCCACCAGTGAGGGACAGACCCATCAGCCCCAGCATTTT. The chain couples TRBV24-1 to TRBJ1-5, with 7 bases identical to TRBD1. The CDR3 loop spans 14 amino acids. The junction had 4 bases not matched to a gene; V was cut back by 4 bases and J by 5 bases. Germline CDR1 reads KGHDR; CDR2 reads SFDVKD.

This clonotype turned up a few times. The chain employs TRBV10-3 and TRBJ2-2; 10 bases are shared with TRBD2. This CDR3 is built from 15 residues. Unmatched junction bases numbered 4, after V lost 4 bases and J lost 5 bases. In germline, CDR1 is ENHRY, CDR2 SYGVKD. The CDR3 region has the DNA TGTGCCATCAGTGGGACTAGCGGTGAAACCGGGGAGCTGTTTTTT. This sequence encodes CAISGTSGETGELFF.